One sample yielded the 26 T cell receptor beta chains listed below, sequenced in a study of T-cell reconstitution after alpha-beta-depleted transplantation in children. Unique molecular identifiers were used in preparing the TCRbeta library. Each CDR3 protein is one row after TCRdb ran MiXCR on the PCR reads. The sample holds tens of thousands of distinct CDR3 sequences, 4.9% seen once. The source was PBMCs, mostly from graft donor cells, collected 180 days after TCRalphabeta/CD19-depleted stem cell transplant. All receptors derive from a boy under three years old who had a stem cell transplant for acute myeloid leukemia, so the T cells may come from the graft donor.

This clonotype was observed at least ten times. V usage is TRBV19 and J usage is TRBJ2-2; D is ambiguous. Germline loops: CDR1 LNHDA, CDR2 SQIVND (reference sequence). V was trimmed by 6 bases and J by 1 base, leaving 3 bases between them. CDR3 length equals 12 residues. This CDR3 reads CASRKNTGELFF. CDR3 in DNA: TGTGCCAGTAGGAAGAACACCGGGGAGCTGTTTTTT.

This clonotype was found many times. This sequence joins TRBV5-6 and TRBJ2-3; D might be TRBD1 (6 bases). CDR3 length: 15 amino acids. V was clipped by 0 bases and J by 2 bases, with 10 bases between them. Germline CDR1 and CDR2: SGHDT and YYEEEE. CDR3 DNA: TGTGCCAGCAGCTTGGACAGGGCGATCACAGATACGCAGTATTTT. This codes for CASSLDRAITDTQYF.

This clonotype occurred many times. CDR3 residues: CASSLAGAGQPQHF. CDR3 bases: TGTGCCAGCAGCTTAGCGGGGGCAGGGCAGCCCCAGCATTTT. The chain carries TRBV7-8 and TRBJ1-5; tentatively, D is TRBD1 (6 bases). The CDR3 loop spans 14 amino acids. From germline, CDR1 is SGHVS and CDR2 FQNEAQ. Trimming shortened V by 0 bases and J by 7 bases, and 10 bases separated the two germline ends.

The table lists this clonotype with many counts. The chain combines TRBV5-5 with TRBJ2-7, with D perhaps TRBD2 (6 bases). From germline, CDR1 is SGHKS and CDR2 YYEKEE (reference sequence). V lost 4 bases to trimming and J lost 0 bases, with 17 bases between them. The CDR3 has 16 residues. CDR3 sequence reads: CASSRALAESSYEQYV. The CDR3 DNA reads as TGTGCCAGCAGCCGCGCACTAGCTGAAAGCTCCTACGAGCAGTACGTC.

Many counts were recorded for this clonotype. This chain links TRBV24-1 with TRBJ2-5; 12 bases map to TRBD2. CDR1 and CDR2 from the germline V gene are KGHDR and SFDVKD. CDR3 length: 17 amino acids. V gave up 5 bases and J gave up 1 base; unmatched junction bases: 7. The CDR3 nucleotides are TGTGCCACCAGTGCCCTTGGACTAGCGGGGTCCCAAGAGACCCAGTACTTC. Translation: CATSALGLAGSQETQYF.

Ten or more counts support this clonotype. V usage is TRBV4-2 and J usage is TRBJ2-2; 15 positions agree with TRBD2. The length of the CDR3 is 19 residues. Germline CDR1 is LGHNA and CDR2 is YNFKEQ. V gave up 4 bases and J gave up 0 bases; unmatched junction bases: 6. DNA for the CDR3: TGTGCCAGCAGCCCAGGACTAGCGGGGGGGACCGCGAACACCGGGGAGCTGTTTTTT. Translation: CASSPGLAGGTANTGELFF.

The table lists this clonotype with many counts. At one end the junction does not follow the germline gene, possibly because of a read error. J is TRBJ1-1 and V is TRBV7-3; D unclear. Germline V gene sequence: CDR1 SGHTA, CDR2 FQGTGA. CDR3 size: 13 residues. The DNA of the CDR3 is TGTGCCAGCAGGTGCTCCGGGAGCGCCCTATGGGTCTTT. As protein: CASRCSGSALWVF.

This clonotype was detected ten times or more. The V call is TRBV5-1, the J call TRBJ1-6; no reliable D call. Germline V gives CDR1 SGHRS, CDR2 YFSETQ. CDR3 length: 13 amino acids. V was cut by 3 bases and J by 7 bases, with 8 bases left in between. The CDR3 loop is CASSYLVNSPLHF. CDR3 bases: TGCGCCAGCAGCTATCTGGTAAATTCACCCCTCCACTTT.

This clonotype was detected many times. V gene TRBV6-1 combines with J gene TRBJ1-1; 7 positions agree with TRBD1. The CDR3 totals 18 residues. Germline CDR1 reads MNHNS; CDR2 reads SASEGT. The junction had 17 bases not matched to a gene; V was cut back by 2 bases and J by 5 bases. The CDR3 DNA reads TGTGCCAGCAGTGAAAGGCCCAGGGGGTTGGAACGCGAGACTGAAGCTTTCTTT. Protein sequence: CASSERPRGLERETEAFF.

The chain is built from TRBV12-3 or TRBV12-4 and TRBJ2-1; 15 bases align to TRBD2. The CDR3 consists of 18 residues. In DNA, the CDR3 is TGTACCTTCAGTCTAGGACTAGCGGGGGGGCCACCCTACAATGAGCAGTTCTTC. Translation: CTFSLGLAGGPPYNEQFF.

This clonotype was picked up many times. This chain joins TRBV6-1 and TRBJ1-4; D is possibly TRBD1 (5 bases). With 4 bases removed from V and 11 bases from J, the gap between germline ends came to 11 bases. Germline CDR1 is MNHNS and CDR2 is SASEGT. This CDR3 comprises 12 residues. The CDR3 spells CASSGPRGKLFF. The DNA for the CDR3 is TGTGCCAGCAGTGGACCTCGGGGGAAACTGTTTTTT.

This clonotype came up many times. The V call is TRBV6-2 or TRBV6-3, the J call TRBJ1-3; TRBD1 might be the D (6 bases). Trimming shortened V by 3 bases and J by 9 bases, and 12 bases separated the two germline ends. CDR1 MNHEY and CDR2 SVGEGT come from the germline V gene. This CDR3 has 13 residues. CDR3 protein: CASSYDRPRTIYF. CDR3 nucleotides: TGTGCCAGCAGTTATGACAGGCCCCGCACCATATATTTT.

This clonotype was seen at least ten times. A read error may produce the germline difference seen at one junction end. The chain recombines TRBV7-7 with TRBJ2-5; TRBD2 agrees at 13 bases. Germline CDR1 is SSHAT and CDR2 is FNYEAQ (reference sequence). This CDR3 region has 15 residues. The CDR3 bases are TGTGCTAGCAGCCCTGGACTAGCGGGAGAAGAGACCCAGTACTTC. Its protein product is CASSPGLAGEETQYF.

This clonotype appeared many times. CDR3 sequence (DNA): TGTGCCAGCTCACCGGACGTTCAAGAGACCCAGTACTTC. This translates into CASSPDVQETQYF. V usage is TRBV18 and J usage is TRBJ2-5; D remains ambiguous. V shed 3 bases and J shed 2 bases, with 7 bases lying between them. Germline V CDR1 and CDR2: KGHSH, LQKENI. This CDR3 contains 13 residues.

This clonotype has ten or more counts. The CDR3 region is CASSSGGAPRENEYF. CDR3 DNA sequence: TGTGCCAGCAGTAGCGGGGGGGCTCCACGGGAGAACGAGTACTTC. This chain uses TRBV28 with TRBJ2-5, with 10 bases aligning to TRBD2. CDR1 and CDR2 from the germline V gene are MDHEN and SYDVKM. The CDR3 consists of 15 residues. J gave up 12 bases and V 5 bases, and 15 bases lay outside the gene matches.

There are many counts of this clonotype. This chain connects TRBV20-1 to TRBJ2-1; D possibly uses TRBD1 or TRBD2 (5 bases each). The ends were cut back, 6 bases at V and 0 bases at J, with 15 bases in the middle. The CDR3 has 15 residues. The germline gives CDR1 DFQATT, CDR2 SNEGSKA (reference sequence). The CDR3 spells CSAGGRVSSYNEQFF. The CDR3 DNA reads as TGCAGTGCCGGAGGCAGGGTAAGCTCCTACAATGAGCAGTTCTTC.

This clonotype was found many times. The DNA of the CDR3 is TGCAGTGCTAGAAAGGGACCAAACAATGAGCAGTTCTTC. Amino acids: CSARKGPNNEQFF. The chain has TRBV20-1 and TRBJ2-1; D may match TRBD1 or TRBD2 (5 bases each). CDR1 DFQATT and CDR2 SNEGSKA come from the germline V gene (reference sequence). The CDR3 sequence is 13 residues long. V lost 2 bases to trimming and J lost 5 bases, with 10 bases between them.

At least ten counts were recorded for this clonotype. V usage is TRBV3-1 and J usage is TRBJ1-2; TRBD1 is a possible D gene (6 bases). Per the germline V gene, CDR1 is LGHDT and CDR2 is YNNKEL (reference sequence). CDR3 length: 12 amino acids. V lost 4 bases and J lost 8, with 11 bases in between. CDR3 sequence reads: CASSRARGGYTF. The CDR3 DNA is TGTGCCAGCAGCCGGGCCAGGGGAGGCTACACCTTC.

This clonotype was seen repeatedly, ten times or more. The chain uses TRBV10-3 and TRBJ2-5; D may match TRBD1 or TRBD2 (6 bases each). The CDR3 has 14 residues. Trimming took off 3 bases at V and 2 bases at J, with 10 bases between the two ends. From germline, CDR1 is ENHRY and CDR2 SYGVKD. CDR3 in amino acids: CAISDGGGQETQYF. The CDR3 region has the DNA TGTGCCATCAGTGATGGAGGGGGGCAAGAGACCCAGTACTTC.

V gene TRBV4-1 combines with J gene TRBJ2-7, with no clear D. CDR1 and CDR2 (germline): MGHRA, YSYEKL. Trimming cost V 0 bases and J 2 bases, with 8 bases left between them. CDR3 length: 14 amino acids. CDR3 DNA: TGCGCCAGCAGCCAAGAGTCCTTTCCCTACGAGCAGTACGTC. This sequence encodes CASSQESFPYEQYV.

Written as DNA, the CDR3 is TGTGCCAGGGGCCCAGGGCTCGGGGAGCTGTTTTTT. Protein product: CARGPGLGELFF. V is TRBV4-2 and J is TRBJ2-2, with D perhaps TRBD1 (5 bases). Per germline, CDR1 LGHNA and CDR2 YNFKEQ. CDR3 size: 12 residues. V was trimmed by 9 bases and J by 7 bases, leaving 12 bases between them.

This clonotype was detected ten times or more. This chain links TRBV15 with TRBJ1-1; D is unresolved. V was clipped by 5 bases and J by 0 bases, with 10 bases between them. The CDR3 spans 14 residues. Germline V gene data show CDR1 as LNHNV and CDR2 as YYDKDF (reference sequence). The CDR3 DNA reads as TGTGCCACCAGCGTCCTACGGATGAACACTGAAGCTTTCTTT. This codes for CATSVLRMNTEAFF.

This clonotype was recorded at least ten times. CDR3 DNA sequence: TGTGCCAGCAGTGGCTCGGACATCCGGGACACTAGCGGGGAGCTGTTTTTT. Translation gives CASSGSDIRDTSGELFF. V is TRBV6-1 and J is TRBJ2-2; D perhaps matches TRBD1 (6 bases). This CDR3 has 17 residues. Germline assignment: CDR1 MNHNS and CDR2 SASEGT. V was pared by 4 bases and J by 7 bases, with 22 bases between.

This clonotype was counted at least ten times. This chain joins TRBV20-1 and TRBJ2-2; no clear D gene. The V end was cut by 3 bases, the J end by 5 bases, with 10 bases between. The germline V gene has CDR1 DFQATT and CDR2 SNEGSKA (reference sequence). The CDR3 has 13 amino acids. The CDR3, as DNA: TGCAGTGCTAGCCACAGTTTTACCGGGGAGCTGTTTTTT. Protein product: CSASHSFTGELFF.

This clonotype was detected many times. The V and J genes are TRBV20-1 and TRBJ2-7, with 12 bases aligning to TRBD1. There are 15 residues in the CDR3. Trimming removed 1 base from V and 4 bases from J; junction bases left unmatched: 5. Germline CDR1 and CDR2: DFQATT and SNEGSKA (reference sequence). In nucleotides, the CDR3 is TGCAGTGCTAGAGCCGGGACAGGGGGCCAGTACGAGCAGTACTTC. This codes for CSARAGTGGQYEQYF.

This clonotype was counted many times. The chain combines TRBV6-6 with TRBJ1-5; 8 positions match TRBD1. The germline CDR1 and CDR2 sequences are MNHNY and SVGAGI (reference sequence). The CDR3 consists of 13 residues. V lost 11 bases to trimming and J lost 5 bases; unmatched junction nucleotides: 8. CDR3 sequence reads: CACSQGADQPQHF. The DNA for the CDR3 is TGTGCCTGCTCGCAGGGGGCCGATCAGCCCCAGCATTTT.